These T cell receptor beta chains were read from a single sample in a study of blood T cell repertoires in COVID-19. TCRdb's table, derived via immunoSEQ multiplex PCR, lists solely in-frame clones and lacks some. The sample carries approximately 70,000 clones, around 86% recorded once. The sequencing sample was made of peripheral blood. These receptors were collected from a woman aged 55-75 years with acute or convalescent COVID-19. CDR3s include the opening cysteine and the closing phenylalanine or tryptophan. The D gene is left open where the match is weak.

v_call: TRBV5-1; d_call: TRBD1; j_call: TRBJ2-5; cdr3_nt: TGCGCCAGCAGGTATAGGGGGCCAGAGACCCAGTACTTC; cdr3_aa: CASRYRGPETQYF
v_call: TRBV5-1; d_call: NA; j_call: TRBJ2-2; cdr3_nt: TGCGCCAGCAGCTTGGATCCGGGGGCCGGGGAGCTGTTTTTT; cdr3_aa: CASSLDPGAGELFF
v_call: TRBV3-1/TRBV3-2; d_call: TRBD2; j_call: TRBJ2-1; cdr3_nt: TGTGCCAGCAGCCTTCCAGCGGGGGGGTACAATGAGCAGTTCTTC; cdr3_aa: CASSLPAGGYNEQFF
v_call: TRBV6-4; d_call: NA; j_call: TRBJ2-7; cdr3_nt: TGTGCCAGCTCCGTGGAGCAGTACTTC; cdr3_aa: CASSVEQYF
v_call: TRBV6-5; d_call: NA; j_call: TRBJ1-5; cdr3_nt: TGTGCCAGCAGGCTGGGGGGAGATCAGCCCCAGCATTTT; cdr3_aa: CASRLGGDQPQHF
v_call: TRBV7-6; d_call: TRBD2; j_call: TRBJ2-7; cdr3_nt: TGTGCCAGCAGCGCCGGCCCGGGACTAGCGGGGTACGAGCAGTACTTC; cdr3_aa: CASSAGPGLAGYEQYF
v_call: TRBV28; d_call: NA; j_call: TRBJ1-4; cdr3_nt: TGTGCCAGCAGTTTAGTACGGTCTAATGAAAAACTGTTTTTT; cdr3_aa: CASSLVRSNEKLFF
v_call: TRBV10-2; d_call: NA; j_call: TRBJ2-7; cdr3_nt: TGCGCCAGCAGTCCGGGGGCCTACGAGCAGTACTTC; cdr3_aa: CASSPGAYEQYF
v_call: TRBV3-1/TRBV3-2; d_call: NA; j_call: TRBJ2-2; cdr3_nt: TGTGCCAGCAGCCAACGAACTCCAGGCGGGGAGCTGTTTTTT; cdr3_aa: CASSQRTPGGELFF
v_call: TRBV12-3/TRBV12-4; d_call: TRBD1; j_call: TRBJ2-6; cdr3_nt: TGTGCCAGCAGCCGGACAGGTCTGAACGTCCTGACTTTC; cdr3_aa: CASSRTGLNVLTF